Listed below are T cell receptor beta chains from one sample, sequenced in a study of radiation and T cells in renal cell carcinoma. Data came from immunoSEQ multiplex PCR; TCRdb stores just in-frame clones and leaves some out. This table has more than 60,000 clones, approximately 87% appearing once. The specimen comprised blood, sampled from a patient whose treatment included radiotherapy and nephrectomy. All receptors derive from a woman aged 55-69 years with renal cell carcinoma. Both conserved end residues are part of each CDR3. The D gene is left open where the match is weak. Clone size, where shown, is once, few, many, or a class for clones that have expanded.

CDR3aa: CASSQDNTGRSPLHF
CDR3nt: TGTGCCAGCAGCCAAGATAACACAGGGAGATCACCCCTCCACTTT
d_gene: NA
abundance: NA
j_gene: TRBJ1-6
v_gene: TRBV4-2

CDR3aa: CASSFGRVGKQFF
CDR3nt: TGTGCCAGCAGCTTTGGACGAGTGGGGAAGCAGTTCTTC
d_gene: NA
abundance: NA
j_gene: TRBJ2-1
v_gene: TRBV5-6

CDR3aa: CASSLPWTSGTYEQYF
CDR3nt: TGTGCCAGCAGCTTGCCCTGGACTAGCGGGACCTACGAGCAGTACTTC
d_gene: TRBD2
abundance: NA
j_gene: TRBJ2-7
v_gene: TRBV5-4

CDR3aa: CASSLETRNNEQFF
CDR3nt: TGTGCCAGCAGCTTAGAGACTAGGAACAATGAGCAGTTCTTC
d_gene: NA
abundance: NA
j_gene: TRBJ2-1
v_gene: TRBV7-9

CDR3aa: CASSTTGGSSGNTIYF
CDR3nt: TGTGCCAGCAGCACGACCGGGGGTAGCTCTGGAAACACCATATATTTT
d_gene: NA
abundance: NA
j_gene: TRBJ1-3
v_gene: TRBV7-8

CDR3aa: CASSTAGQGETQYF
CDR3nt: TGTGCCAGCAGCACAGCGGGACAGGGGGAGACCCAGTACTTC
d_gene: TRBD1
abundance: NA
j_gene: TRBJ2-5
v_gene: TRBV5-5

CDR3aa: CASSLGSYGYTF
CDR3nt: TGTGCCAGCAGCTTAGGATCGTACGGCTACACCTTC
d_gene: NA
abundance: few
j_gene: TRBJ1-2
v_gene: TRBV11-3

CDR3aa: CSAIGTYDLSYNEQFF
CDR3nt: TGCAGCGCCATAGGAACATACGACCTTTCCTACAATGAGCAGTTCTTC
d_gene: NA
abundance: NA
j_gene: TRBJ2-1
v_gene: TRBV29-1

CDR3aa: CASSQGGQPQHF
CDR3nt: TGTGCCAGCAGCCAGGGAGGACAGCCCCAGCATTTT
d_gene: NA
abundance: few
j_gene: TRBJ1-5
v_gene: TRBV14

CDR3aa: CASSISRYPSNTGELFF
CDR3nt: TGTGCCAGCTCCATCTCCCGGTATCCTTCGAACACCGGGGAGCTGTTTTTT
d_gene: NA
abundance: NA
j_gene: TRBJ2-2
v_gene: TRBV18

CDR3aa: CASSVAGSNQPQHF
CDR3nt: TGTGCCAGCAGCGTAGCAGGTAGCAATCAGCCCCAGCATTTT
d_gene: NA
abundance: once
j_gene: TRBJ1-5
v_gene: TRBV9

CDR3aa: CASSQDLTPTNEQFF
CDR3nt: TGCGCCAGCAGCCAAGACCTGACTCCTACCAATGAGCAGTTCTTC
d_gene: NA
abundance: once
j_gene: TRBJ2-1
v_gene: TRBV4-3

CDR3aa: CASSQGSNGQPQHF
CDR3nt: TGTGCCAGTAGTCAGGGCTCAAACGGCCAGCCCCAGCATTTT
d_gene: NA
abundance: NA
j_gene: TRBJ1-5
v_gene: TRBV19

CDR3aa: CSVEVGGNTEAFF
CDR3nt: TGCAGCGTTGAAGTAGGGGGAAACACTGAAGCTTTCTTT
d_gene: NA
abundance: NA
j_gene: TRBJ1-1
v_gene: TRBV29-1

CDR3aa: CASSSPNQPQHF
CDR3nt: TGTGCCAGCAGTTCCCCCAATCAGCCCCAGCATTTT
d_gene: NA
abundance: few
j_gene: TRBJ1-5
v_gene: TRBV27

CDR3aa: CASSQLAGVDTYEQYF
CDR3nt: TGCGCCAGCAGCCAATTGGCGGGAGTGGACACCTACGAGCAGTACTTC
d_gene: TRBD2
abundance: NA
j_gene: TRBJ2-7
v_gene: TRBV4-1

CDR3aa: CASSSPPIGTSGRGTDTQYF
CDR3nt: TGTGCCAGCAGCTCTCCTCCCATCGGGACTAGCGGGAGAGGCACAGATACGCAGTATTTT
d_gene: TRBD2
abundance: NA
j_gene: TRBJ2-3
v_gene: TRBV7-6

CDR3aa: CASSPRDNQPQHF
CDR3nt: TGTGCCAGCAGTCCCCGGGACAACCAGCCCCAGCATTTT
d_gene: NA
abundance: few
j_gene: TRBJ1-5
v_gene: TRBV6-5

CDR3aa: CASVRDTNYEQYF
CDR3nt: TGTGCCAGCGTAAGGGACACAAACTACGAGCAGTACTTC
d_gene: NA
abundance: NA
j_gene: TRBJ2-7
v_gene: TRBV28

CDR3aa: CASSFHFNFYF
CDR3nt: TGTGCCAGCAGTTTCCATTTTAACTTCTATTTT
d_gene: NA
abundance: NA
j_gene: TRBJ2-3
v_gene: TRBV6-5

CDR3aa: CASSLPSDRAGEQYF
CDR3nt: TGCGCCAGCAGCCTGCCCTCGGACAGGGCCGGTGAGCAGTACTTC
d_gene: TRBD1
abundance: NA
j_gene: TRBJ2-7
v_gene: TRBV5-1

CDR3aa: CASRRMLGAYEQYF
CDR3nt: TGCGCCAGCAGGAGAATGTTGGGGGCCTACGAGCAGTACTTC
d_gene: NA
abundance: NA
j_gene: TRBJ2-7
v_gene: TRBV5-1

CDR3aa: CASSSYLNTEAFF
CDR3nt: TGTGCCAGCAGTTCCTATTTGAACACTGAAGCTTTCTTT
d_gene: NA
abundance: NA
j_gene: TRBJ1-1
v_gene: TRBV5-5

CDR3aa: CASSFAPQETQYF
CDR3nt: TGTGCCAGCAGTTTTGCCCCCCAGGAGACCCAGTACTTC
d_gene: NA
abundance: once
j_gene: TRBJ2-5
v_gene: TRBV28

CDR3aa: CASSANYLDTTLNTGELFF
CDR3nt: TGTGCCAGCAGCGCCAACTACCTTGATACCACCCTAAACACCGGGGAGCTGTTTTTT
d_gene: NA
abundance: NA
j_gene: TRBJ2-2
v_gene: TRBV9

CDR3aa: CASRRGTGWNQPQHF
CDR3nt: TGTGCCAGCAGACGTGGGACAGGTTGGAATCAGCCCCAGCATTTT
d_gene: TRBD1
abundance: NA
j_gene: TRBJ1-5
v_gene: TRBV28

CDR3aa: CASSYDRGGQQYF
CDR3nt: TGTGCCAGCAGTTACGACAGGGGTGGGCAGCAGTACTTC
d_gene: TRBD1
abundance: NA
j_gene: TRBJ2-7
v_gene: TRBV6-6

CDR3aa: CASSKRELAGADEQFF
CDR3nt: TGTGCCAGTAGTAAACGGGAACTAGCGGGAGCCGATGAGCAGTTCTTC
d_gene: TRBD2
abundance: NA
j_gene: TRBJ2-1
v_gene: TRBV19

CDR3aa: CASSSLNSPLHF
CDR3nt: TGTGCCAGCAGCTCGCTTAATTCACCCCTCCACTTT
d_gene: NA
abundance: NA
j_gene: TRBJ1-6
v_gene: TRBV6-5

CDR3aa: CASSFFTGEDYGYTF
CDR3nt: TGTGCCAGCAGCTTTTTTACAGGGGAAGACTATGGCTACACCTTC
d_gene: TRBD1
abundance: NA
j_gene: TRBJ1-2
v_gene: TRBV7-9

CDR3aa: CASSRGVLAVYEQYF
CDR3nt: TGTGCCAGCAGCCGAGGGGTACTAGCGGTTTACGAGCAGTACTTC
d_gene: TRBD2
abundance: NA
j_gene: TRBJ2-7
v_gene: TRBV6-1

CDR3aa: CASRIGTGELFF
CDR3nt: TGTGCCAGCAGGATAGGCACCGGGGAGCTGTTTTTT
d_gene: NA
abundance: NA
j_gene: TRBJ2-2
v_gene: TRBV6-5

CDR3aa: CASSFRGGYAGNTIYF
CDR3nt: TGTGCCAGCAGTTTTAGAGGAGGGTATGCAGGAAACACCATATATTTT
d_gene: NA
abundance: NA
j_gene: TRBJ1-3
v_gene: TRBV28

CDR3aa: CASQDGGRGLEAFF
CDR3nt: TGTGCCAGCCAGGATGGCGGAAGGGGGCTTGAAGCTTTCTTT
d_gene: TRBD1
abundance: NA
j_gene: TRBJ1-1
v_gene: TRBV19

CDR3aa: CASSQDPIRRTSVDEQFF
CDR3nt: TGTGCCAGCAGCCAGGATCCGATCCGGAGGACTAGCGTCGATGAGCAGTTCTTC
d_gene: TRBD2
abundance: NA
j_gene: TRBJ2-1
v_gene: TRBV4-2

CDR3aa: CASSDSGTGLSYEQYF
CDR3nt: TGTGCCAGCAGCGACTCCGGGACAGGGTTATCCTACGAGCAGTACTTC
d_gene: TRBD1
abundance: NA
j_gene: TRBJ2-7
v_gene: TRBV7-6

CDR3aa: CASPPSYEQYF
CDR3nt: TGTGCCAGTCCGCCCTCCTACGAGCAGTACTTC
d_gene: NA
abundance: once
j_gene: TRBJ2-7
v_gene: TRBV19

CDR3aa: CASSARIDTEAFF
CDR3nt: TGCGCCAGCAGCGCCCGAATAGACACTGAAGCTTTCTTT
d_gene: NA
abundance: few
j_gene: TRBJ1-1
v_gene: TRBV5-1

CDR3aa: CASSPPERLYYNEQFF
CDR3nt: TGTGCCAGCAGTCCCCCCGAAAGGCTATACTACAATGAGCAGTTCTTC
d_gene: NA
abundance: once
j_gene: TRBJ2-1
v_gene: TRBV28

CDR3aa: CASSIGGWSRQETQYF
CDR3nt: TGTGCCAGTAGTATAGGAGGATGGAGCCGCCAAGAGACCCAGTACTTC
d_gene: NA
abundance: NA
j_gene: TRBJ2-5
v_gene: TRBV19

CDR3aa: CASSWGREQFF
CDR3nt: TGTGCCAGCAGCTGGGGTAGGGAGCAGTTCTTC
d_gene: NA
abundance: NA
j_gene: TRBJ2-1
v_gene: TRBV5-6

CDR3aa: CASDGTGGADTQYF
CDR3nt: TGTGCCAGCGACGGAACAGGGGGGGCAGATACGCAGTATTTT
d_gene: NA
abundance: NA
j_gene: TRBJ2-3
v_gene: TRBV2

CDR3aa: CASSLAGVTEAFF
CDR3nt: TGTGCCAGCAGCTTAGCGGGGGTCACTGAAGCTTTCTTT
d_gene: NA
abundance: once
j_gene: TRBJ1-1
v_gene: TRBV7-9

CDR3aa: CASSFSRDRVSDEQYF
CDR3nt: TGTGCCAGCAGCTTCTCCCGGGACAGGGTTTCCGACGAGCAGTACTTC
d_gene: TRBD1
abundance: once
j_gene: TRBJ2-7
v_gene: TRBV9

CDR3aa: CASSTQSGETQYF
CDR3nt: TGTGCCAGTAGTACCCAATCCGGAGAGACCCAGTACTTC
d_gene: NA
abundance: NA
j_gene: TRBJ2-5
v_gene: TRBV19

CDR3aa: CASSLGGLQQPQHF
CDR3nt: TGTGCCAGCAGCTTAGGGGGGCTTCAACAGCCCCAGCATTTT
d_gene: NA
abundance: NA
j_gene: TRBJ1-5
v_gene: TRBV7-2

CDR3aa: CASSLAAGGRTEAFF
CDR3nt: TGTGCCAGCAGCTTAGCAGCTGGAGGGCGGACTGAAGCTTTCTTT
d_gene: NA
abundance: NA
j_gene: TRBJ1-1
v_gene: TRBV11-2

CDR3aa: CASSIAGPPGGYTF
CDR3nt: TGTGCCAGTAGTATCGCGGGACCTCCAGGGGGCTACACCTTC
d_gene: NA
abundance: NA
j_gene: TRBJ1-2
v_gene: TRBV19

CDR3aa: CASSVGGDLMNTEAFF
CDR3nt: TGTGCCAGCAGCGTTGGCGGGGACCTCATGAACACTGAAGCTTTCTTT
d_gene: NA
abundance: few
j_gene: TRBJ1-1
v_gene: TRBV9

CDR3aa: CASSQDRGWATDTQYF
CDR3nt: TGTGCCAGCAGCCAAGATAGGGGTTGGGCCACAGATACGCAGTATTTT
d_gene: NA
abundance: NA
j_gene: TRBJ2-3
v_gene: TRBV14

CDR3aa: CASTTPTGGQETQYF
CDR3nt: TGCGCCAGCACCACCCCGACAGGGGGACAAGAGACCCAGTACTTC
d_gene: TRBD1
abundance: NA
j_gene: TRBJ2-5
v_gene: TRBV5-1

CDR3aa: CAQAGNGNTIYF
CDR3nt: TGTGCCCAGGCAGGGAATGGAAACACCATATATTTT
d_gene: NA
abundance: NA
j_gene: TRBJ1-3
v_gene: TRBV30

CDR3aa: CSVALTPGENEKLFF
CDR3nt: TGCAGCGTTGCCCTTACCCCGGGGGAAAATGAAAAACTGTTTTTT
d_gene: NA
abundance: NA
j_gene: TRBJ1-4
v_gene: TRBV29-1